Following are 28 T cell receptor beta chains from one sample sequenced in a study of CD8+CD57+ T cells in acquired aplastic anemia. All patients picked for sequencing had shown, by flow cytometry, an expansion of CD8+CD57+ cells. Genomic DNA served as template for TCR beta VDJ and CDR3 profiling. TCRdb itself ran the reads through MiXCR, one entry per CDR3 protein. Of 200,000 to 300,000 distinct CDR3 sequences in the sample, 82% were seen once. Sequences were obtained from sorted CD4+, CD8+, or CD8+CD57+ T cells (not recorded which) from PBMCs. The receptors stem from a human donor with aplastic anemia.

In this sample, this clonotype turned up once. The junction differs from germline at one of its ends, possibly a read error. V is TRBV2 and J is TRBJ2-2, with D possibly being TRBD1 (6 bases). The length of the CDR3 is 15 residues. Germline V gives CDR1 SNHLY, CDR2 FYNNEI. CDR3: CASREGQFTTGELFF. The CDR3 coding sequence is TGTGCCAGCAGGGAAGGACAGTTCACCACCGGGGAGCTGTTTTTT.

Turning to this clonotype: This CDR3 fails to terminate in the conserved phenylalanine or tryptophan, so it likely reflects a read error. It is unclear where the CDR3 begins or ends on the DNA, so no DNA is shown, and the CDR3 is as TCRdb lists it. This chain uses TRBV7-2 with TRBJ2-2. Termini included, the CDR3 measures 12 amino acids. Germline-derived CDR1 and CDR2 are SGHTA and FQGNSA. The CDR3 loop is CASSLEPGGLVL.

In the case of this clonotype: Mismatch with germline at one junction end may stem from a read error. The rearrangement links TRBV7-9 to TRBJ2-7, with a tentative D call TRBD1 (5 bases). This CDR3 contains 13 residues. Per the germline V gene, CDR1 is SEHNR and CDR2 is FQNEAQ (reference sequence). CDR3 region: CASSLEYCYEDNF. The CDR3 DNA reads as TGTGCCAGCAGCTTAGAGTACTGCTACGAGGACAACTTC.

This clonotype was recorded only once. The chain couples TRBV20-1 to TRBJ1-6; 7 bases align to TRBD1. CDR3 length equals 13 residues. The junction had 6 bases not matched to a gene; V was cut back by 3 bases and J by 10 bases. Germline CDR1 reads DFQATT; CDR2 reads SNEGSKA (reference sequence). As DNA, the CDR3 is TGCAGTGCTAGGAAAGGGGGCGAATCACCCCTCCACTTT. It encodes CSARKGGESPLHF.

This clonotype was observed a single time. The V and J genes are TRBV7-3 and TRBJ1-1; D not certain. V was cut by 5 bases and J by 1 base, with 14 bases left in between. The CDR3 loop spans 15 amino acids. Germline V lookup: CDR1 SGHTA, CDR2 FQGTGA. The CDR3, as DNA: TGTGCCAGCAGCCTAGGACTAACACGGAACACTGAAGCTTTCTTT. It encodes CASSLGLTRNTEAFF.

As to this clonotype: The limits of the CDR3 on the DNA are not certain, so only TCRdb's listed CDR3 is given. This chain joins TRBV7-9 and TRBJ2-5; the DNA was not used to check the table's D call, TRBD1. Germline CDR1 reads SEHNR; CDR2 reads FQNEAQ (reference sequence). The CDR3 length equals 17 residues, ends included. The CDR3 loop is CAGQGPRETQYFGTQYF.

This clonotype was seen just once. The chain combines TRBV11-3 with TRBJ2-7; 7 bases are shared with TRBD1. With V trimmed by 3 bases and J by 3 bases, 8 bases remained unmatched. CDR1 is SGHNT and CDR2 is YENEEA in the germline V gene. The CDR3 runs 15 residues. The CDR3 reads CASSFGLTGYYEQYV. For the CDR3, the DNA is TGTGCCAGCAGCTTCGGTCTGACAGGGTACTACGAGCAGTACGTC.

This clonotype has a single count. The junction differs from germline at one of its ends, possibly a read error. Here the CDR3 reads CASSVCSGNTLYF. In nucleotides, the CDR3 is TGCGCCAGCAGCGTATGCTCTGGGAACACCTTATATTTT. This chain uses TRBV7-8 with TRBJ1-3; D remains unclear. CDR3 size: 13 residues. Germline assignment: CDR1 SGHVS and CDR2 FQNEAQ. Looking up the rest from reference TRBV7-8 and TRBJ1-3 gives the full variable domain: GAGVSQSPRYKVAKRGQDVALRCDPISGHVSLFWYQQALGQGPEFLTYFQNEAQLDKSGLPSDRFFAERPEGSVSTLKIQRTQQEDSAVYLCASSVCSGNTLYFGEGSWLTVV.

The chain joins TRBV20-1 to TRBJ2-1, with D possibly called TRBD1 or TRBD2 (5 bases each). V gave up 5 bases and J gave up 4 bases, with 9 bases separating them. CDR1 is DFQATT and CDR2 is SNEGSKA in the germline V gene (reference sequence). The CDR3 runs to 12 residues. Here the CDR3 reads CSAAWGYNEQFF. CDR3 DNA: TGCAGTGCTGCCTGGGGGTACAATGAGCAGTTCTTC.

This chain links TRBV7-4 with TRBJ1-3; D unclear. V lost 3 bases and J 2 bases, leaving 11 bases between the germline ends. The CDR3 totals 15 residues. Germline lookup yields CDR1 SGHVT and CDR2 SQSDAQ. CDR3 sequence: CASSLGLPPGNTIYF. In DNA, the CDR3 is TGTGCCAGCAGCTTGGGCCTTCCTCCTGGAAACACCATATATTTT.

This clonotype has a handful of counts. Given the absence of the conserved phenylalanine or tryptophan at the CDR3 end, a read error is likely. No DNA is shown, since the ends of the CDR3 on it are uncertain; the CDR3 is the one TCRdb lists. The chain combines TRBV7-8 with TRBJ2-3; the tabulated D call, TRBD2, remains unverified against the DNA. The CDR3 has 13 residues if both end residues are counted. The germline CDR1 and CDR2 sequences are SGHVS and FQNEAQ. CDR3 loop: CASSVAGSPDTQY.

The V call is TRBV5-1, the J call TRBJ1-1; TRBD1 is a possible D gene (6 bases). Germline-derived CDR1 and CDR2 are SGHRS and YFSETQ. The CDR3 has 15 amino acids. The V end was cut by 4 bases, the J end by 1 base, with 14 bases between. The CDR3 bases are TGCGCCAGCAGCGGGGTGGAGGGGGAGAACACTGAAGCTTTCTTT. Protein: CASSGVEGENTEAFF.

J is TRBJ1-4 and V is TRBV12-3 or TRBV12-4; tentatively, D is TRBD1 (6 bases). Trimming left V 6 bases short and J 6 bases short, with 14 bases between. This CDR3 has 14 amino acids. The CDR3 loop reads CASSLWGRDEKLFF. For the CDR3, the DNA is TGTGCCAGCAGCCTGTGGGGGCGGGATGAAAAACTGTTTTTT.

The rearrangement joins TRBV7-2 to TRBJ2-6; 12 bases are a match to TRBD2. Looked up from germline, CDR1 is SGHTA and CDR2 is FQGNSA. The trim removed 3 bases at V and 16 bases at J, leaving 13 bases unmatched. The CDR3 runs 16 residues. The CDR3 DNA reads TGTGCCAGCAGCTTGACTAGCGGGAGCGGAGACAAGCAGCTGACTTTC. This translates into CASSLTSGSGDKQLTF.

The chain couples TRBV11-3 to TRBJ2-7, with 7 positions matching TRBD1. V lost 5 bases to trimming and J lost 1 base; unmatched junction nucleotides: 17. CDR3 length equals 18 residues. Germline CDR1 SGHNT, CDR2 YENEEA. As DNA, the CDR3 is TGTGCCAGCAGCATACATCCAGCCGGGACAGCCCTTTCCTACGAGCAGTACGTC. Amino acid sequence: CASSIHPAGTALSYEQYV.

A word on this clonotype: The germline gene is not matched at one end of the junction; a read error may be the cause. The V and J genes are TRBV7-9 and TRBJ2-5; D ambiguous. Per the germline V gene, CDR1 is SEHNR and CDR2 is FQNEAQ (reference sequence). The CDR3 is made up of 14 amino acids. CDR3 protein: CASSTGTEHHTDNF. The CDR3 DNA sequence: TGTGCCAGCAGCACCGGCACAGAGCATCACACAGATAACTTC.

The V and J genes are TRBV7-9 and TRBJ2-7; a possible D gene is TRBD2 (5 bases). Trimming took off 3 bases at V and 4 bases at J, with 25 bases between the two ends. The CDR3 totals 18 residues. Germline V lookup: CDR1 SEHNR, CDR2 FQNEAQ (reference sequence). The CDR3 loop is CASSFHPDGKDFSYEQYV. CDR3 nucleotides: TGTGCCAGCAGCTTTCATCCAGACGGGAAGGACTTTTCGTACGAGCAGTACGTC.

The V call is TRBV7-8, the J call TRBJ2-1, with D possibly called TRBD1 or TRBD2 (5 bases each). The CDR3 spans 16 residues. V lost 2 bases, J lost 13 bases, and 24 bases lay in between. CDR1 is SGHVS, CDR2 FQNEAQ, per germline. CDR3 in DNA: TGTGCCAGCAGCTTACCGGGAAGTGCCGGGACGCAGTATCAGTTCTTC. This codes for CASSLPGSAGTQYQFF.

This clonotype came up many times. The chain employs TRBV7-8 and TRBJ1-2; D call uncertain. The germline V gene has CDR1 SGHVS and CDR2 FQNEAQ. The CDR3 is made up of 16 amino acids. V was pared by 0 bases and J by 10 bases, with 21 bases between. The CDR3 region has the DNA TGTGCCAGCAGCTTAGCGGGAGGTCCCGTTACGCAGTACTACACCTTC. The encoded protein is CASSLAGGPVTQYYTF.

CDR3 in amino acids: CASSAGSGTPYFQYF. CDR3 nucleotides: TGTGCCAGCAGCGCGGGTTCCGGTACGCCCTATTTTCAGTACTTC. This rearrangement joins TRBV9 to TRBJ2-7; D ambiguous. V was clipped by 3 bases and J by 10 bases, with 23 bases between them. The V gene's germline CDR1 is SGDLS and CDR2 YYNGEE. This CDR3 region has 15 residues.

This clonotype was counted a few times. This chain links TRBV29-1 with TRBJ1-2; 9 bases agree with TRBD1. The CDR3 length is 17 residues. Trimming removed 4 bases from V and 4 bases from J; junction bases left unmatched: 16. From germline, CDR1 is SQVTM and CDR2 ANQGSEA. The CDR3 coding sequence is TGCAGCGTTGGTTGCGGTGGGACAGGGAAAGGAAGCTATGGCTACACCTTC. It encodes CSVGCGGTGKGSYGYTF. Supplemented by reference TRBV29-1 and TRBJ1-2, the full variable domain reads SAVISQKPSRDICQRGTSLTIQCQVDSQVTMMFWYRQQPGQSLTLIATANQGSEATYESGFVIDKFPISRPNLTFSTLTVSNMSPEDSSIYLCSVGCGGTGKGSYGYTFGSGTRLTVV.

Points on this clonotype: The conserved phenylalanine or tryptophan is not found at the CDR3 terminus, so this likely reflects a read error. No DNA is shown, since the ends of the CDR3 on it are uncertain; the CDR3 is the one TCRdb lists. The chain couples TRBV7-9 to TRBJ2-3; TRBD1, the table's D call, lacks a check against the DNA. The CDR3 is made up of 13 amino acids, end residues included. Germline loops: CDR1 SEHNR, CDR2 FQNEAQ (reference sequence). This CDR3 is CASGFGGRDTHNV.

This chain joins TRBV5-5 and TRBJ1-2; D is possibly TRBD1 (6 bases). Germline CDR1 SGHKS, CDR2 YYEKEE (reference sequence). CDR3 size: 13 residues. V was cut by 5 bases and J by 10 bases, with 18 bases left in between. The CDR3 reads CASRMGADRAYTF. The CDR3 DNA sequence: TGTGCCAGCAGGATGGGGGCGGATCGGGCCTACACCTTC.

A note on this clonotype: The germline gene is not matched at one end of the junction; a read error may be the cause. CDR3: CASSIGIGVGTSRF. CDR3 bases: TGTGCCAGTAGTATAGGAATAGGGGTCGGGACTAGTCGATTC. This chain joins TRBV19 and TRBJ2-4, with 8 bases identical to TRBD2. Germline lookup yields CDR1 LNHDA and CDR2 SQIVND (reference sequence). The CDR3 is 14 residues long.

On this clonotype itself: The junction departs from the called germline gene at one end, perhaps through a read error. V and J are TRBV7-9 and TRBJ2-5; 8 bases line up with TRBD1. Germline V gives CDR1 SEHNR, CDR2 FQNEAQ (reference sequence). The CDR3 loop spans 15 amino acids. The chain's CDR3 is CASSFGTGDQEPQYF. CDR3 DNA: TGTGCCAGCAGCTTCGGGACAGGCGATCAAGAGCCCCAGTACTTC.

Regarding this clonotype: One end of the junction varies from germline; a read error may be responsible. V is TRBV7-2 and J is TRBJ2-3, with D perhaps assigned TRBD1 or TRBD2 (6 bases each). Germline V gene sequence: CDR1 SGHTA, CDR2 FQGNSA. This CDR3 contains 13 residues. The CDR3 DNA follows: TGTGCCAGCGGCTTAGGGGGAGGTGCCGATACGTATTTT. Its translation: CASGLGGGADTYF.

The CDR3 sequence: CASSLAQGADYEYYF. The CDR3 coding sequence is TGTGCCAGCAGCTTGGCACAGGGGGCCGACTATGAGTACTACTTC. This chain links TRBV7-2 with TRBJ2-7; TRBD1 agrees at 9 bases. With 3 bases clipped from V and 13 bases from J, the junction kept 16 bases outside the gene matches. Germline CDR1 and CDR2: SGHTA and FQGNSA. The CDR3 covers 15 residues.

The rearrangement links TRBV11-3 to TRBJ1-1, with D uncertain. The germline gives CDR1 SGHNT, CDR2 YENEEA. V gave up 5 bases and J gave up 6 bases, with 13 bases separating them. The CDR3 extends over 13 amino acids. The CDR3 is CASSPQGQAEAFF. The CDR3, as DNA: TGTGCCAGCAGCCCCCAAGGTCAGGCTGAAGCTTTCTTT.